This T cell receptor (beta chain) stems from a study of cytomegalovirus exposure and HLA in healthy donors. PCR was performed using 60 Vbeta and 13 Jbeta primers. Libraries were prepared by immunoSEQ multiplex PCR; TCRdb keeps only in-frame clonotypes and omits some of them. This sample has 100,000 or so clones, with 75% found just once. This CDR3 has 13 amino acids. Germline CDR1 and CDR2: SQVTM and ANQGSEA. Unmatched junction bases numbered 4, after V lost 6 bases and J lost 2 bases. Sequencing was carried out using PBMCs. The TCR was taken from a woman in her late teens or twenties in good health and CMV-seropositive. The chain has TRBV29-1 and TRBJ2-7; 10 bases align to TRBD1. CDR3 nucleotides: TGCAGCGTACGGACAGGGGGAGCCTACGAGCAGTACTTC. Translated: CSVRTGGAYEQYF.